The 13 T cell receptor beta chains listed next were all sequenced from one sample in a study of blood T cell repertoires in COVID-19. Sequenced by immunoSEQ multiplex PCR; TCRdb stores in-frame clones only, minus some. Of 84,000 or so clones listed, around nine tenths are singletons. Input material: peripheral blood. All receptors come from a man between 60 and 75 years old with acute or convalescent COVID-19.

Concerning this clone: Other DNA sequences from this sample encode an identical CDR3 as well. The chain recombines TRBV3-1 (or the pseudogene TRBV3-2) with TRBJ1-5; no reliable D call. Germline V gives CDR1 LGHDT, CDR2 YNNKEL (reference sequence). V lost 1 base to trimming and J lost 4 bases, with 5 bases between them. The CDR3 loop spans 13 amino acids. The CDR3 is CASSQGRNQPQHF. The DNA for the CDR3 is TGTGCCAGCAGCCAAGGTAGAAATCAGCCCCAGCATTTT.

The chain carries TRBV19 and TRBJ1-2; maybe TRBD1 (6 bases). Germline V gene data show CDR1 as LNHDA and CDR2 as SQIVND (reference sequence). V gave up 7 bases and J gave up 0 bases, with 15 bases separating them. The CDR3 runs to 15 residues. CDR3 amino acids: CASTRGMKANYGYTF. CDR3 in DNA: TGTGCCAGTACTAGGGGGATGAAAGCTAACTATGGCTACACCTTC.

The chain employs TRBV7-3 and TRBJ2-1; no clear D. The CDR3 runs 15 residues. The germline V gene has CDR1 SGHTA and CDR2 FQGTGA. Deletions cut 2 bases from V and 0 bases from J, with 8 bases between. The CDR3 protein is CASSLGSSSYNEQFF. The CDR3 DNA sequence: TGTGCCAGCAGCTTAGGCTCAAGCTCCTACAATGAGCAGTTCTTC.

Here the CDR3 reads CASSLAILAGGLYNEQFF. In nucleotides, the CDR3 is TGTGCCAGCAGCTTAGCGATCTTAGCGGGGGGTCTTTACAATGAGCAGTTCTTC. The rearrangement uses TRBV7-8 and TRBJ2-1; 10 bases align to TRBD2. This CDR3 has 18 amino acids. The V and J ends lost 0 bases and 4 bases, in that order; junction bases with no gene match: 9. Per germline, CDR1 SGHVS and CDR2 FQNEAQ.

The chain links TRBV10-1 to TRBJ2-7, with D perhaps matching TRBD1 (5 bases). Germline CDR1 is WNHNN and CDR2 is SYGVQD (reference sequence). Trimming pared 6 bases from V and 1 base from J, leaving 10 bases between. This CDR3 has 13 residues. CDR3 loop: CASSADISYEQYF. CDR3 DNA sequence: TGCGCCAGCAGCGCGGACATTTCCTACGAGCAGTACTTC.

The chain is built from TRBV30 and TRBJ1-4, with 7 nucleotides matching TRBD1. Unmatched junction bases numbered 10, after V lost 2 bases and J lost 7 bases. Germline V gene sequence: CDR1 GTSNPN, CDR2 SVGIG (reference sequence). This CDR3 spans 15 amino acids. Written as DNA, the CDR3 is TGTGCCTGGAGTCGAGGGGGCGGCTTCGGTGAAAAACTGTTTTTT. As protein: CAWSRGGGFGEKLFF.

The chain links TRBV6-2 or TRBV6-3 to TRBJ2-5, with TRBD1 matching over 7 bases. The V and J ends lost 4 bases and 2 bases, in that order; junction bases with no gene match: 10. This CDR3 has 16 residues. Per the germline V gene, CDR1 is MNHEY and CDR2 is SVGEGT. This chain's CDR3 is CASSSLQGNEQETQYF. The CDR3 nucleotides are TGTGCCAGCAGTTCCTTACAGGGGAATGAACAAGAGACCCAGTACTTC.

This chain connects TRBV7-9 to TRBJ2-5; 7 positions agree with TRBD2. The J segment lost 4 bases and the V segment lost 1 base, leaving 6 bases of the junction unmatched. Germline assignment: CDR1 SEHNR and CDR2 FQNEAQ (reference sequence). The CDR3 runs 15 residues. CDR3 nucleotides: TGTGCCAGCAGCTTAGGTCCGGGGAGGGTAGAGACCCAGTACTTC. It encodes CASSLGPGRVETQYF.

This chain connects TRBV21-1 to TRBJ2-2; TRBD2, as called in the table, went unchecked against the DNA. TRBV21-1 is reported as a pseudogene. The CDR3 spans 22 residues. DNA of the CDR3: TGTGCCAGCAGCAAAGGCAGGTTGGAGGGACCCAGCGGGGGGGCGATCACCGGGGAGCTGTTTTTT. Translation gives CASSKGRLEGPSGGAITGELFF.

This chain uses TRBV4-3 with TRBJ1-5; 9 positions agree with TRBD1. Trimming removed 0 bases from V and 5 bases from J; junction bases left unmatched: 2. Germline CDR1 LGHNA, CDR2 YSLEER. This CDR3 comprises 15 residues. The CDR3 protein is CASSQDTGGYQPQHF. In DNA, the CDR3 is TGCGCCAGCAGCCAAGATACAGGGGGCTATCAGCCCCAGCATTTT.

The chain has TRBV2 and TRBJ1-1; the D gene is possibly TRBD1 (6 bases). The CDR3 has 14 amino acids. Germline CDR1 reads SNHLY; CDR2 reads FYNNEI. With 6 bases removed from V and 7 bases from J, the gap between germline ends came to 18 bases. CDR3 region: CASRTPDRSFEAFF. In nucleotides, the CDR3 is TGTGCCAGCAGGACCCCGGACAGAAGCTTTGAAGCTTTCTTT.

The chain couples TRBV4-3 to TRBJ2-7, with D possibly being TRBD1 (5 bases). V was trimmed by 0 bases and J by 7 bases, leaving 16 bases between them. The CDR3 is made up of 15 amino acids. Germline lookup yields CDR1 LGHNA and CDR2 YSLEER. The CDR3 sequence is CASSQDGAPSGEQYF. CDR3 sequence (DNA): TGCGCCAGCAGCCAAGATGGGGCCCCATCGGGTGAGCAGTACTTC.

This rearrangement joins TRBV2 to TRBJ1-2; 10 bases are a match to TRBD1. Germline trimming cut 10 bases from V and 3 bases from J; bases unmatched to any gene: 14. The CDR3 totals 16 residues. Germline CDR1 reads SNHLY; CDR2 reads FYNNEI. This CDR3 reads CATYGTGTGVHYGYTF. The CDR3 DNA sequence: TGTGCCACCTACGGAACCGGGACAGGGGTTCACTATGGCTACACCTTC.